A selection of T cell receptor beta chains follows, all from one sample in a study of OX40 agonist ivuxolimab in advanced cancers. Produced via immunoSEQ multiplex PCR; TCRdb's table is partial and in-frame only. The sample carries roughly 20,000 clones, roughly nine tenths recorded once. The material was CD4+ or CD8+ T cells sorted from blood, obtained in a trial of the OX40 agonist ivuxolimab. The receptors shown here come from an adult with an advanced solid tumor such as melanoma, head and neck, liver or kidney cancer. CDR3s include the opening cysteine and the closing phenylalanine or tryptophan. Fields, in order: D gene, J gene, V gene, clone size, CDR3 protein, CDR3 DNA. D genes are given only for firm matches. Where a row states a size, it is once, few, many or the class of an expanded clone; other rows omit it.

. TRBJ2-2 TRBV14 few CASSQESGRYTGELFF TGTGCCAGCAGCCAAGAAAGTGGGAGGTACACCGGGGAGCTGTTTTTT
TRBD1 TRBJ1-1 TRBV25-1 . CASSEQGGTEAFF TGTGCCAGCAGTGAGCAGGGGGGCACTGAAGCTTTCTTT
. TRBJ2-6 TRBV27 . CASSPREGGLLSGANVLTF TGTGCCAGCAGCCCTAGGGAGGGGGGGCTACTCTCTGGGGCCAACGTCCTGACTTTC
. TRBJ2-7 TRBV5-1 . CASSLVGSSYEQYF TGCGCCAGCAGCTTAGTAGGCAGCTCCTACGAGCAGTACTTC
TRBD1 TRBJ2-1 TRBV5-1 . CASSLVGTAYNEQFF TGCGCCAGCAGCTTGGTTGGGACAGCTTACAATGAGCAGTTCTTC
. TRBJ1-2 TRBV5-6 . CASSSAVFGRDGYAF TGTGCCAGCAGCTCAGCGGTGTTCGGTCGGGATGGCTACGCCTTC
TRBD1 TRBJ1-2 TRBV16 . CASSRTGVGNYGYTF TGTGCCAGCAGCCGAACAGGGGTAGGAAACTATGGCTACACCTTC
TRBD1 TRBJ2-4 TRBV29-1 . CSVGGTGQNIQYF TGCAGCGTTGGTGGGACAGGGCAAAACATTCAGTACTTC
. TRBJ2-3 TRBV4-1 few CASSQDSGFTDTQYF TGCGCCAGCAGCCAAGATAGCGGCTTCACAGATACGCAGTATTTT
. TRBJ2-1 TRBV7-9 . CASTTVDMYNEQFF TGTGCCAGCACCACCGTAGACATGTACAATGAGCAGTTCTTC
TRBD2 TRBJ2-2 TRBV5-1 . CASSGGANTGELFF TGCGCCAGCAGCGGGGGGGCGAACACCGGGGAGCTGTTTTTT
. TRBJ2-5 TRBV5-6 . CASSFLQTRQETQYF TGTGCCAGCAGCTTTCTCCAGACCCGGCAAGAGACCCAGTACTTC
. TRBJ2-6 TRBV5-1 . CASSVDSSGANVLTF TGCGCCAGCAGCGTAGACAGCTCTGGGGCCAACGTCCTGACTTTC
. TRBJ2-7 TRBV7-9 . CASSFSGPVTYEQYF TGTGCCAGCAGCTTCTCTGGGCCGGTAACCTACGAGCAGTACTTC
TRBD2 TRBJ2-1 TRBV15 . CATSPDRASGRSEQFF TGTGCCACCAGCCCAGATCGGGCTAGCGGGAGGAGTGAGCAGTTCTTC
TRBD2 TRBJ2-1 TRBV6-1 medium-sized CASGLAGPNEQFF TGTGCCAGCGGACTAGCGGGGCCCAATGAGCAGTTCTTC
TRBD1 TRBJ1-2 TRBV4-2 once CASSHDQGTGFSDYGYTF TGTGCCAGCAGCCATGACCAAGGGACAGGGTTTAGTGACTATGGCTACACCTTC
TRBD1 TRBJ1-5 TRBV10-2 medium-sized CASRDSPSNQPQHF TGCGCCAGTAGGGACAGTCCTAGCAATCAGCCCCAGCATTTT
. TRBJ1-6 TRBV7-8 . CASSLVAYSPLHF TGTGCCAGCAGCTTAGTGGCTTATTCACCCCTCCACTTT
. TRBJ2-1 TRBV11-2 few CASSPLNGSSYNEQFF TGTGCCAGCAGCCCTTTGAACGGGAGCTCCTACAATGAGCAGTTCTTC
. TRBJ2-3 TRBV7-7 . CASSFGYADTQYF TGTGCTAGCAGCTTCGGGTACGCAGATACGCAGTATTTT
. TRBJ1-2 TRBV6-1 . CASTPGNYGYTF TGTGCCAGCACGCCAGGGAACTATGGCTACACCTTC
. TRBJ2-5 TRBV4-3 . CASSQDGMRGTQYF TGCGCCAGCAGCCAAGACGGGATGAGGGGGACCCAGTACTTC
TRBD1 TRBJ2-7 TRBV7-2 . CASRRGQGSYEQYF TGTGCCAGCAGAAGAGGACAGGGCTCCTACGAGCAGTACTTC
TRBD2 TRBJ2-3 TRBV7-8 . CASSLGIGRAGGPDTQYF TGTGCCAGCAGCTTAGGAATAGGGCGAGCGGGGGGGCCAGATACGCAGTATTTT
. TRBJ1-1 TRBV6-5 once CASSYSRMNTEAFF TGTGCCAGCAGTTACTCACGAATGAACACTGAAGCTTTCTTT
. TRBJ1-5 TRBV19 . CASSIILGGNQPQHF TGTGCCAGTAGTATCATATTAGGGGGCAATCAGCCCCAGCATTTT
. TRBJ1-5 TRBV19 . CASSMGVRQPQHF TGTGCCAGTAGTATGGGGGTTCGTCAGCCCCAGCATTTT
TRBD2 TRBJ2-3 TRBV5-4 . CASSLLTSGVQGRVYF TGTGCCAGCAGCTTGCTTACTAGCGGGGTCCAGGGTAGGGTGTATTTT
. TRBJ1-5 TRBV6-5 . CASSRDTFSQPQHF TGTGCCAGCAGCAGGGACACCTTCTCCCAGCCCCAGCATTTT
TRBD2 TRBJ2-7 TRBV4-3 . CASSQDGTSGSYEQYF TGCGCCAGCAGCCAAGACGGGACTAGCGGCTCCTACGAGCAGTACTTC
TRBD1 TRBJ2-7 TRBV4-1 . CASSQSGTGAYEQYF TGCGCCAGCAGCCAATCCGGGACAGGGGCCTACGAGCAGTACTTC
TRBD2 TRBJ2-2 TRBV4-1 . CASSPSGAGTGELFF TGCGCCAGCAGCCCTAGCGGTGCCGGCACCGGGGAGCTGTTTTTT
. TRBJ1-3 TRBV2 . CASSTVRLSGNTIYF TGTGCCAGCAGTACGGTCAGGCTGAGCGGAAACACCATATATTTT
. TRBJ1-1 TRBV7-3 . CASSLLPGLNTEAFF TGTGCCAGCAGCTTATTGCCGGGGCTGAACACTGAAGCTTTCTTT
. TRBJ2-4 TRBV11-3 . CASSPEQGTGNIQYF TGTGCCAGCAGCCCCGAGCAGGGCACGGGGAACATTCAGTACTTC
TRBD1 TRBJ1-1 TRBV5-6 once CASSPRDRPNTEAFF TGTGCCAGCAGCCCCCGGGACAGACCTAACACTGAAGCTTTCTTT
. TRBJ1-1 TRBV2 . CASTLYTEAFF TGTGCCAGCACCCTGTACACTGAAGCTTTCTTT
TRBD1 TRBJ2-3 TRBV29-1 . CSVRTGILTDTQYF TGCAGCGTACGGACAGGGATTCTCACAGATACGCAGTATTTT
TRBD2 TRBJ2-7 TRBV5-1 once CASRGGLAGGEQYF TGCGCCAGCAGGGGGGGACTAGCGGGAGGCGAGCAGTACTTC
. TRBJ1-1 TRBV4-3 . CASSQDRNLNTEAFF TGCGCCAGCAGCCAAGATCGAAACCTCAACACTGAAGCTTTCTTT
. TRBJ2-3 TRBV7-9 . CASSLVEAGLGTDTQYF TGTGCCAGCAGCTTAGTTGAGGCGGGACTCGGCACAGATACGCAGTATTTT
. TRBJ2-7 TRBV6-1 . CASINREYEQYF TGTGCCAGCATTAACAGGGAGTACGAGCAGTACTTC
TRBD2 TRBJ2-3 TRBV9 . CASSVATGGTSDTQYF TGTGCCAGCAGCGTAGCTACGGGGGGAACCTCAGATACGCAGTATTTT
. TRBJ2-2 TRBV4-3 . CASQARSNTGELFF TGCGCCAGCCAAGCCAGGTCGAACACCGGGGAGCTGTTTTTT
. TRBJ2-7 TRBV4-1 . CASSQEGRTETYEQYF TGCGCCAGCAGCCAAGAAGGGAGAACAGAGACCTACGAGCAGTACTTC
TRBD1 TRBJ2-7 TRBV27 . CASSQRQGASYEQYF TGTGCCAGCAGCCAGCGACAGGGGGCCTCTTACGAGCAGTACTTC
. TRBJ2-7 TRBV6-6 . CASSSPTLSSYEQYF TGTGCCAGCAGTTCCCCGACTCTGAGCTCCTACGAGCAGTACTTC